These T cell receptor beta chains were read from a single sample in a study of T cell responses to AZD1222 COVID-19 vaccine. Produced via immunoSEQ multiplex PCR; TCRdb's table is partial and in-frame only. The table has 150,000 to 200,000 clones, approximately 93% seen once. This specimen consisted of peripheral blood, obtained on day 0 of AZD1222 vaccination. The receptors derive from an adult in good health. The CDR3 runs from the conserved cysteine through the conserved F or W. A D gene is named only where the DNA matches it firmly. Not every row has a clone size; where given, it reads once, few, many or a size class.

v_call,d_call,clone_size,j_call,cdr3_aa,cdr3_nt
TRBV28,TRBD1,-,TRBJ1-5,CASSFRQGVYSNQPQHF,TGTGCCAGCAGTTTCAGACAGGGGGTTTATAGCAATCAGCCCCAGCATTTT
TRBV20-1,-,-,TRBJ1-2,CSAMENGYTF,TGCAGTGCTATGGAGAATGGCTACACCTTC
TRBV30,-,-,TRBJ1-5,CAWQGSNNQPQHF,TGTGCCTGGCAGGGGTCGAACAATCAGCCCCAGCATTTT
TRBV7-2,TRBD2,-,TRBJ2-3,CASRLLAGVADTQYF,TGTGCCAGCCGCCTACTAGCGGGGGTAGCGGATACGCAGTATTTT
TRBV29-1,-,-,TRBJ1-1,CSVVGGWTEAFF,TGCAGCGTTGTAGGGGGGTGGACTGAAGCTTTCTTT
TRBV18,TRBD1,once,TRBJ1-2,CASSRMGQNYGYTF,TGTGCCAGCTCACGGATGGGACAGAACTATGGCTACACCTTC
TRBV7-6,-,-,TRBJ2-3,CASSSLGTGDTDTQYF,TGTGCCAGCAGCTCCTTGGGTACGGGGGACACAGATACGCAGTATTTT
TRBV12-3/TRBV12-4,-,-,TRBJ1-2,CASSLAGNYGYTF,TGTGCCAGCAGTTTAGCGGGGAACTATGGCTACACCTTC
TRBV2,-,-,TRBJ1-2,CASSEGVSYGYTF,TGTGCCAGCAGTGAAGGAGTCTCATATGGCTACACCTTC
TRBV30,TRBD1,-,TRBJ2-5,CAWNTERVGTGQETQYF,TGTGCCTGGAACACCGAGCGGGTGGGGACAGGGCAAGAGACCCAGTACTTC
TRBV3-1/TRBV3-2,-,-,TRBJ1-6,CASSQGLAGSPLHF,TGTGCCAGCAGCCAAGGCTTAGCGGGTTCACCCCTCCACTTT
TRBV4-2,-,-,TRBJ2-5,CASSQEYGRETQYF,TGTGCCAGCAGCCAAGAGTACGGTCGGGAGACCCAGTACTTC
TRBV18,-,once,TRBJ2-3,CASSPGSLSDTQYF,TGTGCCAGCTCACCGGGATCCCTTTCCGATACGCAGTATTTT
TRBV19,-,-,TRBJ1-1,CASSRREFGAFF,TGTGCCAGTAGTAGAAGGGAATTCGGAGCTTTCTTT
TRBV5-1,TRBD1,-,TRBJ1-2,CASSLTGADYGYTF,TGCGCCAGCAGCCTGACAGGGGCCGACTATGGCTACACCTTC
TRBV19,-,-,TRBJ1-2,CASSDPFDSTNYGYTF,TGTGCCAGTAGCGACCCTTTCGACAGTACTAACTATGGCTACACCTTC
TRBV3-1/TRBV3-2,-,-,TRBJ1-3,CASSAGGGNTIYF,TGTGCCAGCAGCGCTGGGGGCGGAAACACCATATATTTT
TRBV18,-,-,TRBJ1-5,CASSLARGPSTQHF,TGTGCCAGCTCGCTTGCTCGGGGTCCATCGACCCAGCATTTT
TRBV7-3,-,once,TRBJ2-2,CASSLLRGDTGELFF,TGTGCCAGCAGCTTATTACGGGGAGACACCGGGGAGCTGTTTTTT
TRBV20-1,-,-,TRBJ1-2,CSASSGVLINYGYTF,TGCAGTGCTAGTTCAGGGGTCCTAATTAACTATGGCTACACCTTC
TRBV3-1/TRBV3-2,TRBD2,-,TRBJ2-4,CASSQMAGGEHIQYF,TGTGCCAGCAGCCAAATGGCGGGGGGAGAGCACATTCAGTACTTC
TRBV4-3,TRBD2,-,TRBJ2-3,CASSQTLSGGYTDTQYF,TGCGCCAGCAGCCAAACCCTTAGCGGGGGATACACAGATACGCAGTATTTT
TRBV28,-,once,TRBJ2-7,CASSLGGPGNSYEQYF,TGTGCCAGCAGTTTAGGTGGTCCAGGGAACTCCTACGAGCAGTACTTC
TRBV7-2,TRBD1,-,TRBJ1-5,CASSFQTGDYSNQPQHF,TGTGCCAGCAGCTTCCAGACAGGGGACTATAGCAATCAGCCCCAGCATTTT
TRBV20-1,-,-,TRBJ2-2,CSASTGPGRTGELFF,TGCAGTGCTAGTACAGGTCCCGGCCGGACCGGGGAGCTGTTTTTT
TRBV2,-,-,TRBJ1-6,CASSERTAGSTLHF,TGTGCCAGCAGTGAAAGGACAGCCGGCAGTACCCTCCACTTT
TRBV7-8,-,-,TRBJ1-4,CASSLGIGVKSAYEKLFF,TGTGCCAGCAGCTTAGGAATCGGGGTTAAGTCAGCTTATGAAAAACTGTTTTTT
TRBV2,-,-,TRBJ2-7,CASRGGYEQYF,TGTGCCAGCAGGGGGGGTTACGAGCAGTACTTC
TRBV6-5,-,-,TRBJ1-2,CASSPVLNYGYTF,TGTGCCAGCAGTCCAGTCCTTAACTATGGCTACACCTTC
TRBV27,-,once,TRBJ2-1,CASRWTESPEQFF,TGTGCCAGCAGGTGGACAGAAAGCCCTGAGCAGTTCTTC
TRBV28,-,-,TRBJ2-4,CASNTRQGQNIQYF,TGTGCCAGCAATACCCGGCAGGGACAAAACATTCAGTACTTC
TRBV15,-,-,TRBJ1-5,CATSRDGQPQHF,TGTGCCACCAGCAGAGATGGACAGCCCCAGCATTTT
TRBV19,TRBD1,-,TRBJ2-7,CASSTDGQGYEQYF,TGTGCCAGTAGTACAGACGGACAGGGCTACGAGCAGTACTTC
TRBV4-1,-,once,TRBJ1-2,CASSQEGLADTPNYGYTF,TGCGCCAGCAGCCAAGAAGGCCTGGCCGATACACCTAACTATGGCTACACCTTC
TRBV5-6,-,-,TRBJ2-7,CASSLLQSSYEQYF,TGTGCCAGCAGCCTACTCCAGAGCTCCTACGAGCAGTACTTC
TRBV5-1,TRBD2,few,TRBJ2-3,CASSLLASGGDTQYF,TGCGCCAGCAGCTTGTTGGCTAGCGGGGGGGATACGCAGTATTTT
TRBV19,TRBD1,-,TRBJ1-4,CASSMKGDRGEKLFF,TGTGCCAGTAGTATGAAGGGGGACAGGGGTGAAAAACTGTTTTTT
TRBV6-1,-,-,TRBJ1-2,CASSDGGPYGYTF,TGTGCCAGCAGTGATGGGGGCCCCTATGGCTACACCTTC
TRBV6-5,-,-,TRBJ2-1,CASSSTTSSYNEQFF,TGTGCCAGCAGTTCGACCACTAGCTCCTACAATGAGCAGTTCTTC
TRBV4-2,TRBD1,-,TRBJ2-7,CASSPRTGAYEQYF,TGTGCCAGCAGCCCGAGGACAGGGGCCTACGAGCAGTACTTC
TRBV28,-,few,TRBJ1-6,CASLFSYNSPLHF,TGTGCCAGCCTGTTCTCCTATAATTCACCCCTCCACTTT
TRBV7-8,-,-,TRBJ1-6,CASSFGSGYNSPLHF,TGTGCCAGCAGCTTCGGGTCGGGGTATAATTCACCCCTCCACTTT
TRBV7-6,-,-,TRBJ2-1,CASSLTRDRLYNEQFF,TGTGCCAGCAGCCTCACGCGGGACAGATTGTACAATGAGCAGTTCTTC
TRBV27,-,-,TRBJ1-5,CASGPSTGPTAQPQHF,TGTGCCAGCGGACCCTCGACAGGTCCCACAGCCCAGCCCCAGCATTTT
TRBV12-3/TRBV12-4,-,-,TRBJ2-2,CASTSRVTGELFF,TGTGCCAGCACCTCGAGGGTTACCGGGGAGCTGTTTTTT
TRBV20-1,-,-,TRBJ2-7,CSASISRGTYEQYF,TGCAGTGCTAGTATAAGCAGGGGAACCTACGAGCAGTACTTC
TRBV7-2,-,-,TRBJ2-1,CASSLAATTQNNEQFF,TGTGCCAGCAGCTTAGCCGCCACTACACAAAACAATGAGCAGTTCTTC
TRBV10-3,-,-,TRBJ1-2,CAISESLYGYTF,TGTGCCATCAGTGAGTCACTTTATGGCTACACCTTC
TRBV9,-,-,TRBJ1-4,CASSAGSMNEKLFF,TGTGCCAGCAGCGCGGGCAGCATGAATGAAAAACTGTTTTTT
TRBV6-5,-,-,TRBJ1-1,CASSLAGLNTEAFF,TGTGCCAGCAGTCTTGCGGGGTTGAACACTGAAGCTTTCTTT
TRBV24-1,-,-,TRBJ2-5,CATSDLGLGQETQYF,TGTGCCACCAGTGATTTGGGTCTGGGGCAAGAGACCCAGTACTTC
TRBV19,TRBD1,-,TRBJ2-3,CASSTQGADTQYF,TGTGCCAGTAGTACCCAGGGGGCAGATACGCAGTATTTT
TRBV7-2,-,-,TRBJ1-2,CASSPPGVGSYGYTF,TGTGCCAGCAGCCCGCCGGGGGTAGGAAGCTATGGCTACACCTTC
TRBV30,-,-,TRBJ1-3,CAAEAFNTIYF,TGTGCGGCGGAAGCTTTCAACACCATATATTTT
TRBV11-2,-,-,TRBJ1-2,CASSFQGNYGYTF,TGTGCCAGCAGCTTCCAGGGCAACTATGGCTACACCTTC
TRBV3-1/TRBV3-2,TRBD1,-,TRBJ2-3,CASSQGGTGPRHTQYF,TGTGCCAGCAGCCAGGGGGGGACAGGGCCAAGACATACGCAGTATTTT
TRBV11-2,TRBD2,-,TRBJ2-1,CASSLSLAGLGNEQFF,TGTGCCAGCAGCTTGTCACTAGCGGGGCTGGGGAATGAGCAGTTCTTC